A single sample gave rise to the 21 T cell receptor beta chains below, sequenced in a study of T cells after yellow fever vaccination. TCRdb used MiXCR to reprocess the 5' RACE reads, holding one entry per CDR3 protein. The sample has about 130,000 distinct CDR3 sequences; around 9.8% are singletons. Sequenced here: CD8+ T cells sorted from PBMCs, sampled on the day of the yellow fever booster vaccination. Receptors were obtained from a man aged 18 to 29 who received the YFV17D yellow fever vaccine.

There are many counts of this clonotype. The chain carries TRBV6-2 or TRBV6-3 and TRBJ2-3; D gene uncertain. In germline, CDR1 is MNHEY, CDR2 SVGEGT. CDR3 size: 16 residues. Trimming took 0 bases from V and 6 from J, leaving 16 bases between them. Here the CDR3 reads CASSYSKILGSDTQYF. Written as DNA, the CDR3 is TGTGCCAGCAGTTACTCGAAAATTCTGGGAAGTGATACGCAGTATTTT.

The chain combines TRBV20-1 with TRBJ1-5; D is perhaps TRBD1 (6 bases). Germline CDR1 reads DFQATT; CDR2 reads SNEGSKA (reference sequence). V gave up 7 bases and J gave up 4 bases, with 23 bases separating them. There are 16 residues in the CDR3. The DNA of the CDR3 is TGCAGTGGCCGGTCCTCCGGTGGCAGGGGTAATCAGCCCCAGCATTTT. This codes for CSGRSSGGRGNQPQHF.

This clonotype was detected many times. The chain links TRBV7-2 to TRBJ2-7; no clear D gene. V was clipped by 0 bases and J by 2 bases, with 11 bases between them. The CDR3 covers 15 residues. Germline V gene lookup returns CDR1 SGHTA and CDR2 FQGNSA. CDR3 DNA sequence: TGTGCCAGCAGCTTAGCAACCCGGAGTACCTACGAGCAGTACTTC. It codes for CASSLATRSTYEQYF.

The CDR3 DNA reads as TGTGCCAGCAGCTCCCCCCCAGTTACGCAGTATTTT. Its translation: CASSSPPVTQYF. The chain has TRBV5-4 and TRBJ2-3; D gene unclear. Germline CDR1 SGHNT, CDR2 YYREEE (reference sequence). The CDR3 consists of 12 residues. Trimming took off 3 bases at V and 8 bases at J, with 10 bases between the two ends.

This clonotype was observed many times. The J gene is TRBJ2-5, the V gene TRBV7-8; 8 nucleotides align to TRBD1. The CDR3 is 17 residues long. V dropped 0 bases and J dropped 1; count of bases not matched to a gene: 7. The V gene's germline CDR1 is SGHVS and CDR2 FQNEAQ. CDR3 coding DNA: TGTGCCAGCAGCTTAGCGAGGGCAGGGGGCTTCCAAGAGACCCAGTACTTC. Translated, it gives CASSLARAGGFQETQYF. Complete variable domain (other parts from reference TRBV7-8 and TRBJ2-5): GAGVSQSPRYKVAKRGQDVALRCDPISGHVSLFWYQQALGQGPEFLTYFQNEAQLDKSGLPSDRFFAERPEGSVSTLKIQRTQQEDSAVYLCASSLARAGGFQETQYFGPGTRLLVL.

The genes are TRBV6-5 and TRBJ2-2, with D hard to call. The CDR3 is 14 residues long. The germline CDR1 and CDR2 sequences are MNHEY and SVGAGI. V was cut by 7 bases and J by 5 bases, with 14 bases left in between. The CDR3 sequence: CASTVGGVTGELFF. CDR3 nucleotide sequence: TGTGCCAGCACTGTAGGCGGAGTAACCGGGGAGCTGTTTTTT.

This clonotype was detected a few times. The V and J genes are TRBV25-1 and TRBJ2-1; weak D call: TRBD2 (6 bases). Trimming stripped 6 bases from V and 7 bases from J, with 7 bases between. The CDR3 totals 11 residues. Germline assignment: CDR1 MGHDK and CDR2 SYGVNS. The CDR3 DNA sequence: TGTGCCAGCAGCGGAGGGAATGAGCAGTTCTTC. Translated, it gives CASSGGNEQFF.

This clonotype was seen a few times. The chain uses TRBV4-2 and TRBJ2-5; 12 positions match TRBD2. Trimming cost V 2 bases and J 2 bases; bases outside gene matches: 3. The CDR3 has 16 amino acids. Germline CDR1 is LGHNA and CDR2 is YNFKEQ. The CDR3 coding sequence is TGTGCCAGCAGCCAATGGACTAGCGGGGCTCAAGAGACCCAGTACTTC. Translation gives CASSQWTSGAQETQYF.

The genes are TRBV24-1 and TRBJ2-2; TRBD2 matches at 9 bases. V was pared by 0 bases and J by 1 base, with 5 bases of the junction left unmatched. Germline V gene lookup returns CDR1 KGHDR and CDR2 SFDVKD. The CDR3 covers 18 residues. The CDR3 here is CATSDLPPSGVNTGELFF. CDR3 in DNA: TGTGCCACCAGTGATTTGCCACCTAGCGGGGTGAACACCGGGGAGCTGTTTTTT.

This clonotype was found many times. The J gene is TRBJ2-3, the V gene TRBV7-8; 8 nucleotides align to TRBD2. This CDR3 contains 15 residues. Germline CDR1 and CDR2: SGHVS and FQNEAQ. The ends lost 1 base at V and 1 base at J; junction bases unmatched: 1. CDR3 coding DNA: TGTGCCAGCAGCTTAGGAGCGGGGGGCACAGATACGCAGTATTTT. Its translation is CASSLGAGGTDTQYF.

This clonotype has a handful of counts. This chain joins TRBV27 and TRBJ2-3; D is possibly TRBD2 (7 bases). The CDR3 is 15 residues long. The V gene's germline CDR1 is MNHEY and CDR2 SMNVEV (reference sequence). V was pared by 4 bases and J by 6 bases, with 17 bases between. CDR3 region: CASSWGGGLLDTQYF. DNA of the CDR3: TGTGCCAGCAGTTGGGGGGGCGGGTTACTGGATACGCAGTATTTT.

This clonotype was detected ten times or more. The V gene is TRBV25-1, the J gene TRBJ1-2; maybe TRBD1 (6 bases). From germline, CDR1 is MGHDK and CDR2 SYGVNS. The CDR3 has 14 amino acids. Deletions cut 2 bases from V and 3 bases from J, with 10 bases between. CDR3 loop: CASSEERQDYGYTF. The CDR3, as DNA: TGTGCCAGCAGTGAAGAACGACAGGACTATGGCTACACCTTC.

Only a few counts were recorded for this clonotype. The J gene is TRBJ1-1, the V gene TRBV12-3 or TRBV12-4, with a weak D call TRBD1 (6 bases). V was cut by 7 bases and J by 6 bases, with 24 bases left in between. The CDR3 spans 16 residues. This CDR3 is CASTLGGSGGGAEAFF. The CDR3 coding sequence is TGTGCCAGCACACTAGGGGGTAGTGGGGGTGGAGCTGAAGCTTTCTTT.

J is TRBJ1-2 and V is TRBV5-1; D call uncertain. The CDR3 covers 12 residues. V shed 1 base and J shed 2 bases, with 3 bases lying between them. The germline CDR1 and CDR2 sequences are SGHRS and YFSETQ. CDR3 sequence (DNA): TGCGCCAGCAGCTTGAGCAACTATGGCTACACCTTC. Its translation: CASSLSNYGYTF. Based on the CDR3 plus reference TRBV5-1 and TRBJ1-2, the full variable domain is KAGVTQTPRYLIKTRGQQVTLSCSPISGHRSVSWYQQTPGQGLQFLFEYFSETQRNKGNFPGRFSGRQFSNSRSEMNVSTLELGDSALYLCASSLSNYGYTFGSGTRLTVV.

The V call is TRBV25-1, the J call TRBJ2-5, with D unclear. The CDR3 covers 14 residues. CDR1 and CDR2 from the germline V gene are MGHDK and SYGVNS. Trimming left V 0 bases short and J 1 base short, with 6 bases between. CDR3 in amino acids: CASSEYGSQETQYF. CDR3 sequence (DNA): TGTGCCAGCAGTGAATATGGCAGCCAAGAGACCCAGTACTTC. The entire variable domain, with the rest obtained from reference TRBV25-1 and TRBJ2-5, is as follows: EADIYQTPRYLVIGTGKKITLECSQTMGHDKMYWYQQDPGMELHLIHYSYGVNSTEKGDLSSESTVSRIRTEHFPLTLESARPSHTSQYLCASSEYGSQETQYFGPGTRLLVL.

The V and J genes are TRBV27 and TRBJ1-5; the D gene is possibly TRBD1 (5 bases). This CDR3 spans 15 amino acids. CDR1 MNHEY and CDR2 SMNVEV come from the germline V gene (reference sequence). The germline V and J ends were trimmed by 0 bases and 5 bases, with 11 bases remaining between them. The CDR3 nucleotides are TGTGCCAGCAGTTTATCACGCGGGGGGGATCAGCCCCAGCATTTT. It encodes CASSLSRGGDQPQHF.

In this sample, this clonotype turned up a few times. The chain carries TRBV12-3 or TRBV12-4 and TRBJ2-2; D may be TRBD1 (5 bases). The V and J ends lost 3 bases and 5 bases respectively, with 10 bases between them. The CDR3 totals 14 residues. DNA of the CDR3: TGTGCCAGCAGTTTGAGGACAAGGACCGGGGAGCTGTTTTTT. This codes for CASSLRTRTGELFF.

This clonotype was counted only a few times. CDR3 amino acids: CASSKKWTAYSYGYTF. The CDR3 DNA is TGTGCCAGTAGCAAAAAGTGGACAGCGTACAGCTATGGCTACACCTTC. The chain has TRBV19 and TRBJ1-2; possibly TRBD1 for D (6 bases). The CDR3 totals 16 residues. The V gene lost 6 bases and the J gene lost 4 bases, with 21 bases spanning the gap. CDR1 and CDR2 from the germline V gene are LNHDA and SQIVND (reference sequence). Complete variable domain (other parts from reference TRBV19 and TRBJ1-2): DGGITQSPKYLFRKEGQNVTLSCEQNLNHDAMYWYRQDPGQGLRLIYYSQIVNDFQKGDIAEGYSVSREKKESFPLTVTSAQKNPTAFYLCASSKKWTAYSYGYTFGSGTRLTVV.

This clonotype has a handful of counts. The chain combines TRBV18 with TRBJ2-6, with 8 positions matching TRBD1. CDR1 and CDR2 (germline): KGHSH, LQKENI. CDR3 length: 17 residues. With V trimmed by 3 bases and J by 2 bases, 6 bases remained unmatched. The CDR3 sequence is CASSPLTGETGANVLTF. CDR3 DNA sequence: TGTGCCAGCTCACCGCTGACAGGGGAGACTGGGGCCAACGTCCTGACTTTC.

In this sample, this clonotype turned up many times. The chain has TRBV4-1 and TRBJ2-5; 7 nucleotides line up with TRBD1. The junction had 9 bases not matched to a gene; V was cut back by 1 base and J by 4 bases. Per germline, CDR1 MGHRA and CDR2 YSYEKL. The CDR3 has 16 residues. The CDR3 protein is CASSQGIQGWRETQYF. The DNA for the CDR3 is TGCGCCAGCAGCCAAGGAATACAGGGGTGGAGAGAGACCCAGTACTTC.

The chain couples TRBV19 to TRBJ1-1; 9 bases are a match to TRBD1. Germline CDR1 LNHDA, CDR2 SQIVND (reference sequence). J lost 3 bases, V lost 8 bases, and 4 bases had no gene match. This CDR3 has 13 residues. The CDR3 spells CASGWTGDTEAFF. The CDR3 DNA reads as TGTGCCAGTGGCTGGACAGGGGACACTGAAGCTTTCTTT.